The subject of this entry is one T cell receptor beta chain. This clonotype was observed a few times. Its antigen is currently not known. Base quality data are lacking; no much larger clone is found one base away. Ficoll-Paque density gradient centrifugation was used to isolate PBMCs. The CDR3 spans 15 residues, from the cysteine through the phenylalanine. Only the CDR3 DNA stays, 45 bases, in frame from base 1. Looking up the germline V gene yields CDR1 SGHAT and CDR2 FQNNGV. Trimming takes 6 bases from V and 2 bases from J, and the germline ends sit 14 bases apart. This entry belongs to a study of T-cell memory formation after mild COVID-19 (dated by TCRdb to about 2021). With respect to the entire study: TCR sequence clusters from the two donors were found to be largely donor specific. The cohort comprised two young, previously healthy adult volunteers, one female and one male. T-cell clones expanding and contracting after mild COVID-19 in a couple of donors were tracked by longitudinal TCRalpha and TCRbeta repertoire sequencing.

The full study reports these points: The second-wave clones that peaked on day 37 were not confirmed to be SARS-CoV-2 specific. The study included only a couple of mild cases, and larger cohorts that include severe cases with pre-infection samples were judged to be necessary. Contracting CD4+ clones appeared mostly in the CM and EM memory subsets, whereas CD8+ clones were enriched in EMRA. Balanced CD4/CD8 phenotypes were observed for clones contracting from day 15 to 85, whereas a bias towards CD4+ was observed for a second wave of clones expanding from day 15 to 37. The detection of some responding clones in pre-infection memory suggests that pre-existing cross-reactive memory T cells joined the SARS-CoV-2 response.

Sequencing took place on an Illumina NovaSeq 6000. cDNA libraries for TCRalpha and TCRbeta were prepared by 5'RACE using constant-segment primers, with sample barcodes and unique molecular identifiers added. Trizol reagent was used to extract RNA from every sample. Library amplification was performed in two PCR steps, and a second sample barcode and Illumina TruSeq adapters were introduced in the second step. Sequencing of the libraries was done on an Illumina NovaSeq, producing 2 x 150 bp paired-end reads. The source study handled its data this way. Demultiplexing of reads and collapsing into UMI-guided consensus sequences were performed with migec v1.2.7. Using mixcr v2.1.11, the UMI consensuses were aligned to TRA and TRB V and J templates and assembled into clonotypes. A clonotype was counted as expanded or contracted only when both edgeR and NoisET called the clonotype significant, with the noise models trained on biological replicates. edgeR calls used a false discovery rate-adjusted p below 0.01 and a log2 fold-change threshold of 1. As an exploratory analysis of dynamics, PCA with hierarchical clustering was applied to max-normalized trajectories of the 1000 most abundant clonotypes. The CD4 or CD8 phenotype of responding clones was assigned using the separately sequenced CD4+ and CD8+ repertoires. Using fastp trimming at Q25 and MiXCR clonotype assembly, TCRdb reanalyzed the public sequencing data and kept in-frame beta chains. CDR3 protein sequences are deduplicated, and each keeps its most common genes and DNA. These V and J calls rely on TCRdb rather than the paper's analysis. Within this sample are approximately 480,000 distinct CDR3 sequences, with roughly 18% of them counted one time only. The ten largest clones capture more than 9% of the sample.

This TCR was sampled from an adult woman who had mild COVID-19 (a few samples of this study predate the infection). The sample titles of this study are shuffled in the database, so cell type and time point are left out; the donor was told from shared clones. The rearranged segments are TRBV11-2 and TRBJ2-1, and TRBD1 may be the D gene, going by 5 matching bases. Input material: PBMCs or a T cell subset sorted from them (not recorded which). The sequenced DNA is TGTGCCAGCAGACAGACAGTGACACCCTACAATGAGCAGTTCTTC. This sequence encodes CASRQTVTPYNEQFF.